The source of this TCR beta chain is a study of tumor-infiltrating lymphocytes in localized non-small cell lung cancer. Across the whole study: Some samples were collected after neoadjuvant chemotherapy; smokers, never-smokers and several histologies were included.

The CDR3 covers 15 residues. Deletions cut 8 bases from V and 3 bases from J, with 17 bases between. Looked up from germline, CDR1 is MNHEY and CDR2 is SMNVEV (reference sequence). Measured with immunoSEQ multiplex PCR; TCRdb has only the in-frame clones, and not every one. The sample carries a few thousand clones, 90% to 97% recorded once. The sequence was obtained from a human donor with non-small cell lung cancer. The rearrangement uses TRBV27 and TRBJ1-5, with D possibly TRBD1 on 6 matching bases. Sequencing was carried out using uninvolved lung tissue not adjacent to the tumor. The CDR3 spells CASGKGQTYNQPQHF. The CDR3 DNA follows: TGTGCCAGCGGGAAAGGACAGACCTACAATCAGCCCCAGCATTTT.